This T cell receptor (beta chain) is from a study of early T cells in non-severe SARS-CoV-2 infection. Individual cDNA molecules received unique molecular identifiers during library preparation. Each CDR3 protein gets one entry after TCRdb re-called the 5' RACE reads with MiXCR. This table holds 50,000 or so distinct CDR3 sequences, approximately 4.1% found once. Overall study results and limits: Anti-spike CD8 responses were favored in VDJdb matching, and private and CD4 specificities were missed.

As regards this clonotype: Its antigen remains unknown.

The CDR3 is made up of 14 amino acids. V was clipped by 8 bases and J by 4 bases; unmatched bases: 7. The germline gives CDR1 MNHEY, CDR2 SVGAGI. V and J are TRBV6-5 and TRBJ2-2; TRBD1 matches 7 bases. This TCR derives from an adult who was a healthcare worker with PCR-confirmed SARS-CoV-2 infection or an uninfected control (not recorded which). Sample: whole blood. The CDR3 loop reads CASGIYRGTGELFF. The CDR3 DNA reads TGTGCCAGCGGTATTTACAGGGGCACCGGGGAGCTGTTTTTT.